The present entry profiles one TCR beta chain with its context. This record belongs to a study of cytomegalovirus exposure and HLA in healthy donors. The CDR3 sequence is 13 residues long. Between the trimmed V and J ends, which lost 5 bases and 9 bases, there was a span of 14 bases. Germline V gene sequence: CDR1 SGHVS, CDR2 FQNEAQ. Researchers ran the PCR with 60 Vbeta and 13 Jbeta primers. Sequenced by immunoSEQ multiplex PCR; TCRdb stores in-frame clones only, minus some. The sample lists 55,000 to 80,000 clones; roughly 73% were seen once. The sequencing input was PBMCs. The clonotype comes from a man between 40 and 49 years old in good health and CMV-seronegative. The chain combines TRBV7-8 with TRBJ1-3, with a possible D match to TRBD1 (5 bases). The CDR3 bases are TGTGCCAGCAGCCAAGGAGGGACGCGCACCATATATTTT. Translated, it gives CASSQGGTRTIYF.